The source of this T cell receptor (beta chain) is a study of T cell changes during pregnancy in multiple sclerosis. Assay used: immunoSEQ multiplex PCR; TCRdb lists only in-frame clones, some missing. The sample carries about 46,000 clones, 80% to 95% recorded once. The CDR3 runs 18 residues. The V gene lost 1 base and the J gene lost 6 bases, with 22 bases spanning the gap. CDR1 is SNHLY and CDR2 is FYNNEI in the germline V gene. The sample consisted of CD4+ T cells from peripheral blood mononuclear cells, taken after pregnancy. The rearrangement uses TRBV2 and TRBJ1-5, with D perhaps matching TRBD1 (6 bases). The source is a female donor with multiple sclerosis, enrolled in a pregnancy study. CDR3 DNA: TGTGCCAGCAGTGAAGGTCGATTTTTTTTGCGAGGGGGTCAGCCCCAGCATTTT. Its translation: CASSEGRFFLRGGQPQHF.